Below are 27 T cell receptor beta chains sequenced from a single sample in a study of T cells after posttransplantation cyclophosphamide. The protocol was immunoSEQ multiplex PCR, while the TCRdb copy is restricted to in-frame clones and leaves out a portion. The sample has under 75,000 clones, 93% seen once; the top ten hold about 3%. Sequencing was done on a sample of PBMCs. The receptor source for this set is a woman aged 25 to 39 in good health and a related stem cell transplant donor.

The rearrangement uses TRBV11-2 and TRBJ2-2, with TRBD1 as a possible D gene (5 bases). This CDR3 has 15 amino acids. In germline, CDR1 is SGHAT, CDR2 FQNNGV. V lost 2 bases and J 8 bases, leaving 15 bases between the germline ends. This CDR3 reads CASSLFTQVPGELFF. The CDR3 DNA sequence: TGTGCCAGCAGCTTATTTACACAGGTTCCTGGGGAGCTGTTTTTT.

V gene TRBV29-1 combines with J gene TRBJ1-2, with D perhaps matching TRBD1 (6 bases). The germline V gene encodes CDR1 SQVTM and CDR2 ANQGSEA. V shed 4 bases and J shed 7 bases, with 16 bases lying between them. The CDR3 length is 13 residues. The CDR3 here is CSVVQTGRSGYTF. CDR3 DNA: TGCAGCGTTGTCCAAACAGGGAGGTCTGGCTACACCTTC.

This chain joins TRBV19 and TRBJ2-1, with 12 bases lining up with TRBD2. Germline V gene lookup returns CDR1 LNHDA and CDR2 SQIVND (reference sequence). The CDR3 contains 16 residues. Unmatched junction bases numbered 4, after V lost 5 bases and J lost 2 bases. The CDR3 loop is CASSRPSGGAYNEQFF. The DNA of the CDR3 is TGTGCCAGTAGTCGACCTAGCGGGGGGGCCTACAATGAGCAGTTCTTC.

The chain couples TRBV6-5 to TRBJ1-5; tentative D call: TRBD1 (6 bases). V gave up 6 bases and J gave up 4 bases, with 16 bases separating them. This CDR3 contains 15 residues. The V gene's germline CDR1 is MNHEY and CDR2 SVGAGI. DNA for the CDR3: TGTGCCAGCAGCCGCACAGGGCGGCGAAATCAGCCCCAGCATTTT. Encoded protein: CASSRTGRRNQPQHF.

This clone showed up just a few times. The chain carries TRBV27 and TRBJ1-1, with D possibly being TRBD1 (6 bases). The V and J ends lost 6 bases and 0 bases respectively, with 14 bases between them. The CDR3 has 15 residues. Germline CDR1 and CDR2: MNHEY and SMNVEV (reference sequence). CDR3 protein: CASRRGSNVNTEAFF. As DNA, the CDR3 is TGTGCCAGCAGAAGGGGGTCTAACGTGAACACTGAAGCTTTCTTT.

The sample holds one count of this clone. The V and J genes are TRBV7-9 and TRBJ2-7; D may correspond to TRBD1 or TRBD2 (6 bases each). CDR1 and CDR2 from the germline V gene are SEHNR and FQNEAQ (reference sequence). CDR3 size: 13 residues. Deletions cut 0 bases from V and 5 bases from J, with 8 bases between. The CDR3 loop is CASSLAGGHEQYF. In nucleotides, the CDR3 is TGTGCCAGCAGCTTAGCGGGGGGCCACGAGCAGTACTTC.

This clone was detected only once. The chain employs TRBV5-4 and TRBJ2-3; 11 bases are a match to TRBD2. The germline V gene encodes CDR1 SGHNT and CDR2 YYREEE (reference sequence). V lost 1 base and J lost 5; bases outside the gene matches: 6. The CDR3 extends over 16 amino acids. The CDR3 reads CASSLKLAGAGDTQYF. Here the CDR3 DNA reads TGTGCCAGCAGCTTGAAACTAGCGGGGGCAGGAGATACGCAGTATTTT.

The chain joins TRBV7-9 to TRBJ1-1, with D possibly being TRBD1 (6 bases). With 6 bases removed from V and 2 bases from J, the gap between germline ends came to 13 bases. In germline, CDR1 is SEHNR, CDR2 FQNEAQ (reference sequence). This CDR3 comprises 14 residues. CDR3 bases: TGTGCCAGCAGTCCCCAGGGGATAAACACTGAAGCTTTCTTT. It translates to CASSPQGINTEAFF.

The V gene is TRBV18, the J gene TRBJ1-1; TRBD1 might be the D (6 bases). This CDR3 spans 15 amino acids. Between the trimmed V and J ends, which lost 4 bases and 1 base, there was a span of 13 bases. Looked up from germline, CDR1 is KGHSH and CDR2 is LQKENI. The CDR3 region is CASSRVVQGNTEAFF. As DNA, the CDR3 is TGTGCCAGCTCACGAGTCGTACAGGGGAACACTGAAGCTTTCTTT.

Written as DNA, the CDR3 is TGTGCCAGCAGTTTTCTGTCCAGGCAAGAGACCCAGTACTTC. Amino acid sequence: CASSFLSRQETQYF. V is TRBV28 and J is TRBJ2-5; D not resolved. The CDR3 runs 14 residues. Germline values: CDR1 MDHEN, CDR2 SYDVKM. V lost 3 bases to trimming and J lost 2 bases, with 10 bases between them.

The DNA of the CDR3 is TGTGCCAGCAGAAGGGCGGGGGGGAGAAGCAATCAGCCCCAGCATTTT. Translated, it gives CASRRAGGRSNQPQHF. The gene calls are TRBV28 and TRBJ1-5, with D tentatively TRBD1 (5 bases). CDR1 is MDHEN, CDR2 SYDVKM, per germline. Deletions cut 6 bases from V and 1 base from J, with 16 bases between. The CDR3 loop spans 16 amino acids.

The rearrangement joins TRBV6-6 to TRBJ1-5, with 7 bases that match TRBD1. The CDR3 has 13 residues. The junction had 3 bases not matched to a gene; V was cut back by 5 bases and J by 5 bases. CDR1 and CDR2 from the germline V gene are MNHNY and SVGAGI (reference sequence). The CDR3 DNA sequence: TGTGCCAGCAGTCCCGGACAGGATCAGCCCCAGCATTTT. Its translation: CASSPGQDQPQHF.

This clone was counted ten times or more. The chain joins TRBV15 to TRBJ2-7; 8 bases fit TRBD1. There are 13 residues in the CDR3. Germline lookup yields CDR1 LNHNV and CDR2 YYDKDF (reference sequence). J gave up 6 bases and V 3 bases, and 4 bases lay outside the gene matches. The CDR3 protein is CATSSDRGREQYF. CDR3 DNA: TGTGCCACCAGCAGTGACAGGGGACGCGAGCAGTACTTC.

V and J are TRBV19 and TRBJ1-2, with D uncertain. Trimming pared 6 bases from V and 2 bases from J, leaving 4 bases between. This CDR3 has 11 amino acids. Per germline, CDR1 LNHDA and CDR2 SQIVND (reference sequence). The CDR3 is CASRDNYGYTF. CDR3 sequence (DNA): TGTGCCAGTAGGGACAACTATGGCTACACCTTC. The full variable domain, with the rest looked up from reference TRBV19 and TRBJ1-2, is DGGITQSPKYLFRKEGQNVTLSCEQNLNHDAMYWYRQDPGQGLRLIYYSQIVNDFQKGDIAEGYSVSREKKESFPLTVTSAQKNPTAFYLCASRDNYGYTFGSGTRLTVV.

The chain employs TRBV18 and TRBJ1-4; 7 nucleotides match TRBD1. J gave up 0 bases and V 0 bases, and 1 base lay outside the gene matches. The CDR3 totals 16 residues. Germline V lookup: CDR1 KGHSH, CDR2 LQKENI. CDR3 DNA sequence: TGTGCCAGCTCACCACCGGGACAGCCAACTAATGAAAAACTGTTTTTT. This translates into CASSPPGQPTNEKLFF. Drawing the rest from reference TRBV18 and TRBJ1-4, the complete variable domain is NAGVMQNPRHLVRRRGQEARLRCSPMKGHSHVYWYRQLPEEGLKFMVYLQKENIIDESGMPKERFSAEFPKEGPSILRIQQVVRGDSAAYFCASSPPGQPTNEKLFFGSGTQLSVL.

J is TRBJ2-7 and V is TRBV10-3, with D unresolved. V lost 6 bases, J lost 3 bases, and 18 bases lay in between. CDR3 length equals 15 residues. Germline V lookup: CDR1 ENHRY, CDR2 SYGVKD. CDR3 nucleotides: TGTGCCATCAGGGAAACCCTAGGACGGAGCTACGAGCAGTACTTC. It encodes CAIRETLGRSYEQYF.

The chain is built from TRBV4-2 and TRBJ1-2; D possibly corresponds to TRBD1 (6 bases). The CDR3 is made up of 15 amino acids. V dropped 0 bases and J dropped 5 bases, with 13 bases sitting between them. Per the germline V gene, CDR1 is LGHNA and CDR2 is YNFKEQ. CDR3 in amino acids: CASSQDLTGQYGYTF. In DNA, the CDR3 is TGTGCCAGCAGCCAAGACCTTACAGGGCAATATGGCTACACCTTC.

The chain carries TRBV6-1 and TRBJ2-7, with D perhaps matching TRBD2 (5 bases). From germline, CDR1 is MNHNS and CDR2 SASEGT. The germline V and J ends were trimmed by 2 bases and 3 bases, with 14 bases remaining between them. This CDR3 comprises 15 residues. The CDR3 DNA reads TGTGCCAGCAGTGAATCCCGCGGGCATTTCTACGAGCAGTACTTC. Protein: CASSESRGHFYEQYF.

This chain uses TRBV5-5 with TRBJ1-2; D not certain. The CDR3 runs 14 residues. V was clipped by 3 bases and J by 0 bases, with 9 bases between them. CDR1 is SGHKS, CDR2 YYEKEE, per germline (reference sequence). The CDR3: CASSSGRTNYGYTF. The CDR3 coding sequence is TGTGCCAGCAGCTCCGGACGGACTAACTATGGCTACACCTTC.

The CDR3 sequence is CASSSGQGWMSPLHF. The CDR3 region has the DNA TGTGCCAGCAGCTCTGGACAGGGGTGGATGTCACCCCTCCACTTT. The chain uses TRBV11-1 and TRBJ1-6; 9 bases are a match to TRBD1. Germline assignment: CDR1 SGHAT and CDR2 FQDESV (reference sequence). The V segment lost 4 bases and the J segment 10 bases; nucleotides outside the gene matches: 8. This CDR3 has 15 residues. Full variable domain (missing parts from reference TRBV11-1 and TRBJ1-6): EAEVAQSPRYKITEKSQAVAFWCDPISGHATLYWYRQILGQGPELLVQFQDESVVDDSQLPKDRFSAERLKGVDSTLKIQPAELGDSAMYLCASSSGQGWMSPLHFGNGTRLTVT.

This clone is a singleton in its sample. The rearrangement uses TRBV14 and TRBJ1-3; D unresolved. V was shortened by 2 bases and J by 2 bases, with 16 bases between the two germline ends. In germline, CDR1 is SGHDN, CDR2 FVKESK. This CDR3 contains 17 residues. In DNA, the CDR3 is TGTGCCAGCAGCCAATACCCAACGCGAGGGACTGGAAACACCATATATTTT. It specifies CASSQYPTRGTGNTIYF.

The CDR3 reads CASSLAPASVRGTGELFF. In DNA form, the CDR3 reads TGTGCCAGCAGCTTAGCCCCAGCTAGCGTACGAGGAACCGGGGAGCTGTTTTTT. V is TRBV7-3 and J is TRBJ2-2; tentatively, D is TRBD2 (6 bases). CDR1 and CDR2 (germline): SGHTA, FQGTGA. The CDR3 totals 18 residues. V was pared by 2 bases and J by 5 bases, with 21 bases between.

The CDR3 coding sequence is TGCAGTGCTAGAGGGCCCTACGAGCAGTACTTC. Translated: CSARGPYEQYF. J is TRBJ2-7 and V is TRBV20-1; D gene ambiguous. Germline loops: CDR1 DFQATT, CDR2 SNEGSKA (reference sequence). CDR3 length equals 11 residues. The V gene lost 1 base and the J gene lost 2 bases, with 3 bases spanning the gap.

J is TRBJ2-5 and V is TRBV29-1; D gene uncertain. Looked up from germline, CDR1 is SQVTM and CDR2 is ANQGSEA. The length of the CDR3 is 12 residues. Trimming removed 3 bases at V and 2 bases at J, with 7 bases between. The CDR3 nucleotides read TGCAGCGTTGACTGGCAGCAAGAGACCCAGTACTTC. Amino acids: CSVDWQQETQYF. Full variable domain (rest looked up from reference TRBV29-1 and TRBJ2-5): SAVISQKPSRDICQRGTSLTIQCQVDSQVTMMFWYRQQPGQSLTLIATANQGSEATYESGFVIDKFPISRPNLTFSTLTVSNMSPEDSSIYLCSVDWQQETQYFGPGTRLLVL.

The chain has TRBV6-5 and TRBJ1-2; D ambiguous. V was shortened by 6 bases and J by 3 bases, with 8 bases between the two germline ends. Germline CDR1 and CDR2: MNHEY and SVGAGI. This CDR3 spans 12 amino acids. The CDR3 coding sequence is TGTGCCAGCAGCTCCTTATACTATGGCTACACCTTC. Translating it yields CASSSLYYGYTF.

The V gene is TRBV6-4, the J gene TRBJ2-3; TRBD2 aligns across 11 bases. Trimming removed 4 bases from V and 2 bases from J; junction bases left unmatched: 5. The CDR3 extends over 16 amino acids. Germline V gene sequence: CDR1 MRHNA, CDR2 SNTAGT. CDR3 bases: TGTGCCAGCAGTGTGGGTAGCGGGGGGGCCACAGATACGCAGTATTTT. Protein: CASSVGSGGATDTQYF.

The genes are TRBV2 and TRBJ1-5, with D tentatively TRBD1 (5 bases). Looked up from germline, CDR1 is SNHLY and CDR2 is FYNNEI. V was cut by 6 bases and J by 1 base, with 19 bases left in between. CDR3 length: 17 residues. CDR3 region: CASSPGPNLASNQPQHF. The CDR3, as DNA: TGTGCCAGCAGCCCGGGACCCAACCTTGCCAGCAATCAGCCCCAGCATTTT. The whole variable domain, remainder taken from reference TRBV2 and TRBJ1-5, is EPEVTQTPSHQVTQMGQEVILRCVPISNHLYFYWYRQILGQKVEFLVSFYNNEISEKSEIFDDQFSVERPDGSNFTLKIRSTKLEDSAMYFCASSPGPNLASNQPQHFGDGTRLSIL.